Listed below are T cell receptor beta chains from one sample, sequenced in a study of OX40 agonist ivuxolimab in advanced cancers. Only in-frame clones appear in the TCRdb table, and some are missing; sequencing was by immunoSEQ multiplex PCR. The top ten clones hold more than 10% of a sample with 33,000 or so clones, approximately 80% of them seen once. The material was CD4+ or CD8+ T cells sorted from blood, obtained in a trial of the OX40 agonist ivuxolimab. These receptors originate from an adult with an advanced solid tumor such as melanoma, head and neck, liver or kidney cancer. CDR3s include the opening cysteine and the closing phenylalanine or tryptophan. The D gene is left open where the match is weak. Some rows mark clone size as missing; the rest say once, few, many or name a class of expanded clone.

TRBD1	TRBV6-1	few	TRBJ1-5	TGTGCCAGCAGTGAACAACAGGGGGAGCAGCCCCAGCATTTT	CASSEQQGEQPQHF
NA	TRBV29-1	NA	TRBJ2-2	TGCAGCGTTCGGAGGGGAGTGGGAAACACCGGGGAGCTGTTTTTT	CSVRRGVGNTGELFF
NA	TRBV7-9	once	TRBJ1-4	TGTGCCAGCAGCTTAGCTTGGTCAGAAGAAAAACTGTTTTTT	CASSLAWSEEKLFF
NA	TRBV19	NA	TRBJ1-3	TGTGCCAGTAACGTGAGGCCTGGAAACACCATATATTTT	CASNVRPGNTIYF
NA	TRBV11-2	NA	TRBJ2-7	TGTGCCAGCAGCTTAGATCGGGGCGAAGAGCAGTACTTC	CASSLDRGEEQYF
NA	TRBV10-1	few	TRBJ1-2	TGCGCCAGCAGTGATGCCCTAGACTGGACTAGCTACACCTTC	CASSDALDWTSYTF
TRBD1	TRBV18	once	TRBJ2-7	TGTGCCAGCTCACCACCAAACCGGCTCGACAGGGGGAACGAGCAGTACTTC	CASSPPNRLDRGNEQYF
TRBD2	TRBV7-6	NA	TRBJ2-7	TGTGCCAGCAGCTCCGGCGGGGGGGCCGACGAGCAGTACTTC	CASSSGGGADEQYF
TRBD1	TRBV5-5	NA	TRBJ2-5	TGTGCCAGCGGGTCGGGACAGGTCGATGAGACCCAGTACTTC	CASGSGQVDETQYF
TRBD1	TRBV11-2	NA	TRBJ1-2	TGTGCCAGCAGCTTAGCCCCAGGGGGATATTATGGCTACACCTTC	CASSLAPGGYYGYTF
NA	TRBV15	NA	TRBJ2-7	TGTGCCACCGACAGGTTCTACGAGCAGTACTTC	CATDRFYEQYF
NA	TRBV7-3	NA	TRBJ2-1	TGTGCCAGCAGCCCCAAAATAGGGATGATCGATGAGCAGTTCTTC	CASSPKIGMIDEQFF
NA	TRBV7-9	NA	TRBJ2-2	TGTGCCAGCAGCCTGAACACCGGGGAGCTGTTTTTT	CASSLNTGELFF